These T cell receptor beta chains were read from a single sample in a study of cytomegalovirus exposure and HLA in healthy donors. Libraries were prepared by immunoSEQ multiplex PCR; TCRdb keeps only in-frame clonotypes and omits some of them. The table has 200,000 or so clones, about 80% seen once. Input material: PBMCs. The receptors shown here come from a man younger than 30 in good health and CMV-seropositive. Both conserved end residues are trimmed from each CDR3.

V,J,CDR3
TRBV10-3,TRBJ1-1,AIRSDRGNTEAF
TRBV6-1,TRBJ2-1,ASSEAVGAQTRF
TRBV6-5,TRBJ2-3,ASRTSGTDTQY
TRBV6-5,TRBJ2-6,ASIGGEAGANVLT
TRBV29-1,TRBJ2-3,SVGGAGLAGGPDTQY
TRBV28,TRBJ2-7,ASSFPPTGIKQY
TRBV27,TRBJ1-1,ASSFSGGGTEAF
TRBV18,TRBJ1-1,ASSQGRAEAF
TRBV27,TRBJ2-1,ASSLSGGKWDNEQF
TRBV9,TRBJ2-3,ASSVGRREAHFSTDTQY
TRBV5-1,TRBJ1-1,ASSLYSRGEAF
TRBV5-4,TRBJ1-1,ASSTNTPGTEAF
TRBV19,TRBJ2-7,ASSPLAGRSEQY
TRBV6-4,TRBJ2-3,ASSLDSGGADTQY
TRBV11-3,TRBJ2-5,ASSHGTGKETQY
TRBV28,TRBJ2-7,ASSTRRVYEQY
TRBV30,TRBJ2-2,AWSVEGANTGELF
TRBV28,TRBJ1-2,ASSIAGTGIVSGYT
TRBV30,TRBJ2-1,AWARQGIAYNEQF
TRBV29-1,TRBJ2-1,SVQLSNEQF
TRBV25-1,TRBJ2-1,ASSATGGVVNEQF
TRBV5-4,TRBJ1-5,ASSRGINQPQH
TRBV4-2,TRBJ2-1,ASSQYAGNHDNEQF
TRBV7-6,TRBJ2-3,ASSLGASGRVDTQY
TRBV9,TRBJ1-2,ASSARVVSDGYT
TRBV27,TRBJ2-1,ASRPLRGLGEQF